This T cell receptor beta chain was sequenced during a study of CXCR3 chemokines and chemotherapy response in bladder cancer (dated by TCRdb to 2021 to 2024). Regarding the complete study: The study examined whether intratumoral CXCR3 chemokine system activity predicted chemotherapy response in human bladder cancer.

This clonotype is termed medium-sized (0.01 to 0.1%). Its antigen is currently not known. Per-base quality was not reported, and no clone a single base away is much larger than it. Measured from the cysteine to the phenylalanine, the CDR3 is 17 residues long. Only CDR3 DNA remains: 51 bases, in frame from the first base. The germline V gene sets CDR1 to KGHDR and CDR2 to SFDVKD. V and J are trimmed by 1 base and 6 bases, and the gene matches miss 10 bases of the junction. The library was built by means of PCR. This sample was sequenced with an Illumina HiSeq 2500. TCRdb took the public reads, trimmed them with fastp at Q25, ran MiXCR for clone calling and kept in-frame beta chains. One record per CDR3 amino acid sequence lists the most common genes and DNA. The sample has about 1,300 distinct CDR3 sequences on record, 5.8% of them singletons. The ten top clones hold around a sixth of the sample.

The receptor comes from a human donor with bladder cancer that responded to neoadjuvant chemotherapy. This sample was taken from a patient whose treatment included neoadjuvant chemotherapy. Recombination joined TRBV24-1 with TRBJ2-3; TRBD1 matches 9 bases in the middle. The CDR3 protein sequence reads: CATSDLKTGTGRDTQYF. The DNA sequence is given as TGTGCCACCAGTGATTTAAAAACCGGGACAGGGAGGGATACGCAGTATTTT.